Each of the 16 T cell receptor beta chains below was sequenced from the same sample in a study of T cell responses to AZD1222 COVID-19 vaccine. Libraries were prepared by immunoSEQ multiplex PCR; TCRdb keeps only in-frame clonotypes and omits some of them. The sample yields some 140,000 clones, roughly 90% seen once. This specimen consisted of peripheral blood, obtained on day 0 of AZD1222 vaccination. The receptors derive from an adult in good health.

This clone was counted between two and nine times. V is TRBV27 and J is TRBJ1-3; 12 bases fit TRBD1. The germline gives CDR1 MNHEY, CDR2 SMNVEV (reference sequence). V lost 5 bases, J lost 3 bases, and 8 bases stayed unmatched. CDR3 length equals 17 residues. CDR3 DNA sequence: TGTGCCAGCAGTCCGGGGACAGGGGGCGCAGTTGGAAACACCATATATTTT. This sequence encodes CASSPGTGGAVGNTIYF.

The chain links TRBV28 to TRBJ1-2; 10 nucleotides agree with TRBD1. From germline, CDR1 is MDHEN and CDR2 SYDVKM. The CDR3 is 14 amino acids. Unmatched junction bases numbered 6, after V lost 5 bases and J lost 6 bases. As DNA, the CDR3 is TGTGCCAGCAGTGGGGACAGGGGAATCCATGGCTACACCTTC. It yields the protein CASSGDRGIHGYTF.

The chain joins TRBV7-9 to TRBJ1-1; no definite D call. The V gene lost 4 bases and the J gene lost 1 base, with 10 bases spanning the gap. The CDR3 sequence is 14 residues long. Germline loops: CDR1 SEHNR, CDR2 FQNEAQ (reference sequence). The DNA of the CDR3 is TGTGCCAGCAGCTCCACAAACAGGAACACTGAAGCTTTCTTT. It specifies CASSSTNRNTEAFF.

V gene TRBV5-1 combines with J gene TRBJ1-4, with D unclear. CDR3 length: 14 residues. V lost 7 bases to trimming and J lost 2 bases, with 12 bases between them. Per germline, CDR1 SGHRS and CDR2 YFSETQ. The CDR3 is CASSYMGTNEKLFF. As DNA, the CDR3 is TGCGCCAGCTCATACATGGGGACTAATGAAAAACTGTTTTTT.

The J gene is TRBJ2-3, the V gene TRBV11-2; 11 bases match TRBD2. With V trimmed by 7 bases and J by 1 base, 10 bases remained unmatched. The CDR3 extends over 17 amino acids. Germline V gene sequence: CDR1 SGHAT, CDR2 FQNNGV. The chain's CDR3 is CASTKRVGLAGTDTQYF. For the CDR3, the DNA is TGTGCCAGCACCAAGAGGGTGGGACTAGCGGGCACAGATACGCAGTATTTT.

The chain carries TRBV6-5 and TRBJ2-2; TRBD1 might be the D (6 bases). The CDR3 extends over 14 amino acids. Trimming took 9 bases from V and 2 from J, leaving 13 bases between them. Germline assignment: CDR1 MNHEY and CDR2 SVGAGI. This CDR3 reads CASTRTANTGELFF. CDR3 in DNA: TGTGCCAGTACCAGGACAGCCAACACCGGGGAGCTGTTTTTT.

The chain recombines TRBV21-1 with TRBJ1-2; the table's D call, TRBD1, has no DNA check behind it. TRBV21-1 is termed a pseudogene. This CDR3 comprises 14 residues. As DNA, the CDR3 is TGTGCCAGCAGCACCGGGACAGGGGCCTATGGCTACACCTTC. It codes for CASSTGTGAYGYTF.

This sequence joins TRBV7-6 and TRBJ1-5, with TRBD1 as a possible D gene (5 bases). Germline V gene sequence: CDR1 SGHVS, CDR2 FNYEAQ. Trimming took 2 bases from V and 7 from J, leaving 12 bases between them. This CDR3 contains 14 residues. The CDR3 DNA follows: TGTGCCAGCAGCTTAATTCAGGGAGGGCAGCCCCAGCATTTT. It codes for CASSLIQGGQPQHF.

The CDR3 sequence is CASSSGSSNQPQHF. The CDR3, as DNA: TGTGCCAGCTCAAGTGGGTCGAGCAATCAGCCCCAGCATTTT. The J gene is TRBJ1-5, the V gene TRBV18; D is unclear. CDR3 size: 14 residues. Germline CDR1 is KGHSH and CDR2 is LQKENI. Trimming removed 5 bases at V and 1 base at J, with 9 bases between.

This rearrangement joins TRBV6-4 to TRBJ1-6; D may be TRBD1 (5 bases). CDR3 length: 14 residues. Between the trimmed V and J ends, which lost 7 bases and 9 bases, there was a span of 16 bases. Germline assignment: CDR1 MRHNA and CDR2 SNTAGT. CDR3 in amino acids: CASTRDSGISPLHF. The DNA of the CDR3 is TGTGCCAGCACCCGGGACTCCGGCATTTCACCCCTCCACTTT.

CDR3 sequence: CSVGRAPGGEQYF. The CDR3 DNA reads TGCAGCGTTGGGCGGGCCCCGGGGGGCGAGCAGTACTTC. The chain joins TRBV29-1 to TRBJ2-7, with 7 bases matching TRBD2. The CDR3 extends over 13 amino acids. From germline, CDR1 is SQVTM and CDR2 ANQGSEA. V shed 4 bases, J shed 6 bases, and the junction held 9 bases outside the gene matches.

The chain employs TRBV6-1 and TRBJ1-2; D call uncertain. The germline V gene encodes CDR1 MNHNS and CDR2 SASEGT. The ends were cut back, 2 bases at V and 0 bases at J, with 7 bases in the middle. The CDR3 has 14 amino acids. In nucleotides, the CDR3 is TGTGCCAGCAGTGAACGCGGGGCTAACTATGGCTACACCTTC. The encoded protein is CASSERGANYGYTF.

The V gene is TRBV28, the J gene TRBJ1-5, with TRBD1 identical over 9 bases. The CDR3 spans 15 residues. J gave up 4 bases and V 4 bases, and 5 bases lay outside the gene matches. The germline CDR1 and CDR2 sequences are MDHEN and SYDVKM. The CDR3 DNA reads TGTGCCAGCAGTTCACAGGGGGCCGGAAATCAGCCCCAGCATTTT. This codes for CASSSQGAGNQPQHF. The full variable domain, rest sourced from reference TRBV28 and TRBJ1-5, is DVKVTQSSRYLVKRTGEKVFLECVQDMDHENMFWYRQDPGLGLRLIYFSYDVKMKEKGDIPEGYSVSREKKERFSLILESASTNQTSMYLCASSSQGAGNQPQHFGDGTRLSIL.

As DNA, the CDR3 is TGTGCCAGCAGTGACCCCCACACTCGGGGAAATAACTATGGCTACACCTTC. This codes for CASSDPHTRGNNYGYTF. The rearrangement uses TRBV25-1 and TRBJ1-2; the D is unclear. V lost 3 bases and J 1 base, leaving 18 bases between the germline ends. CDR1 is MGHDK, CDR2 SYGVNS, per germline. This CDR3 has 17 amino acids.

The chain carries TRBV7-9 and TRBJ1-6; the D gene is possibly TRBD1 (6 bases). Trimming cost V 1 base and J 10 bases, with 8 bases left between them. The CDR3 length is 13 residues. The germline V gene encodes CDR1 SEHNR and CDR2 FQNEAQ (reference sequence). CDR3 region: CASSLVQGSPLHF. The CDR3 nucleotides read TGTGCCAGCAGCTTAGTTCAGGGGTCACCCCTCCACTTT. Full variable domain (outside the CDR3, taken from reference TRBV7-9 and TRBJ1-6): DTGVSQNPRHKITKRGQNVTFRCDPISEHNRLYWYRQTLGQGPEFLTYFQNEAQLEKSRLLSDRFSAERPKGSFSTLEIQRTEQGDSAMYLCASSLVQGSPLHFGNGTRLTVT.

The sample holds one count of this clone. The V call is TRBV10-2, the J call TRBJ1-1; no firm D call. V shed 0 bases and J shed 1 base, with 6 bases lying between them. In germline, CDR1 is WSHSY, CDR2 SAAADI. The CDR3 runs 14 residues. CDR3 in DNA: TGCGCCAGCAGTGAGTCTTACGGGAACACTGAAGCTTTCTTT. Protein: CASSESYGNTEAFF.